The entry below gives a single T cell receptor (beta chain) sequence along with its context. Its antigen is unknown. The ends were cut back, 3 bases at V and 7 bases at J, with 12 bases in the middle. CDR3 length: 14 amino acids. Per germline, CDR1 LNHDA and CDR2 SQIVND (reference sequence). The PCR used 60 Vbeta and 13 Jbeta primers. Original processing methods: It was a later analysis that counted some 80 million unique TCR beta chains, of which 8.5 million to 12 million were shared. Sequenced by immunoSEQ multiplex PCR; TCRdb stores in-frame clones only, minus some. The DNA gave D and trimming, while V, J and clone size come from that table. The sample has about 52,000 clones, approximately 70% seen once. The sample comes from a study of cytomegalovirus exposure and HLA in healthy donors. Notes on the study in general: A likely sequencing artifact accounted for one observed cluster of highly shared sequence variants. For most TCR beta V segments, an earlier analysis put the productive rate at about 87% or about 30% of the time.

The source is a man between 18 and 35 years old in good health and CMV-seronegative. The V gene is TRBV19, the J gene TRBJ1-4; D is ambiguous. Source material: PBMCs. The CDR3 region is CASSIGQDFEKLFF. DNA of the CDR3: TGTGCCAGTAGTATTGGTCAGGACTTTGAAAAACTGTTTTTT. Together with reference TRBV19 and TRBJ1-4, the CDR3 gives the full variable domain: DGGITQSPKYLFRKEGQNVTLSCEQNLNHDAMYWYRQDPGQGLRLIYYSQIVNDFQKGDIAEGYSVSREKKESFPLTVTSAQKNPTAFYLCASSIGQDFEKLFFGSGTQLSVL.